These 29 T cell receptor beta chains were sequenced from one sample in a study of blood T cells in healthy people across ages (dated by TCRdb to about 2015). The method was 5' RACE. These reads were obtained on an Illumina HiSeq 2500. A second PCR of roughly 6 to 12 cycles was performed with a sample-barcoded 5' primer and a J-beta primer mix. TCRdb reprocessing: public reads trimmed at Q25 with fastp, clones called with MiXCR, in-frame beta chains kept. Each CDR3 protein gets just one entry, which takes the most common genes and DNA from the rows behind it. The sample includes 870,000 or so distinct CDR3 sequences, with less than 35% observed a single time. The top ten constitute 17% of the sample. Sequences were obtained from blood. Receptors were obtained from a woman older than 75 in good health.

The chain links TRBV20-1 to TRBJ1-2; D possibly corresponds to TRBD1 (5 bases). Germline lookup yields CDR1 DFQATT and CDR2 SNEGSKA (reference sequence). CDR3 size: 13 residues. Trimming stripped 1 base from V and 8 bases from J, with 14 bases between. The CDR3 sequence is CSARVEGLRGYTF. The CDR3 DNA reads TGCAGTGCTAGAGTCGAGGGGCTGAGGGGCTACACCTTC.

Notes on this clonotype: A read error may be the cause here, since a much bigger clone is one base away. This chain joins TRBV20-1 and TRBJ2-1, with D tentatively TRBD1 (5 bases). The J call may be incorrect, as the DNA end agrees better with TRBJ2-7. The CDR3 is 14 residues long. The germline V gene encodes CDR1 DFQATT and CDR2 SNEGSKA (reference sequence). The CDR3: CSAAEEWVDNEQYF. The DNA of the CDR3 is TGCAGTGCCGCCGAGGAATGGGTGGACAATGAGCAGTACTTC.

A word on this clonotype: This sequence may be a read error, since a much larger clone differs from it by one base. This rearrangement joins TRBV7-2 to TRBJ2-7; D might be TRBD1 (6 bases). This CDR3 has 15 residues. Germline V gene data show CDR1 as SGHTA and CDR2 as FQGNSA. The CDR3 DNA is TGTGCCGGCAGCTTAGCCGCAGGGGCCAGGGGAGAGCAGTACTTC. Protein product: CAGSLAAGARGEQYF.

This clonotype was observed a few times. The genes are TRBV7-8 and TRBJ2-5; a weak D match, TRBD2 (6 bases). CDR3 length equals 17 residues. V was pared by 2 bases and J by 11 bases, with 27 bases between. The germline V gene has CDR1 SGHVS and CDR2 FQNEAQ. The DNA of the CDR3 is TGTGCCAGCAGCTTATTTGGGGGGTCTTCGATAACCTACGAACAGTACTTC. Its protein product is CASSLFGGSSITYEQYF.

The CDR3 DNA reads TGTGCCAGCAATCCTTTTACAGGGAGCACAGATACGCAGTATTTT. As protein: CASNPFTGSTDTQYF. This chain connects TRBV6-6 to TRBJ2-3, with a weak D call TRBD1 (6 bases). Trimming stripped 7 bases from V and 0 bases from J, with 14 bases between. This CDR3 has 15 amino acids. Germline V gene lookup returns CDR1 MNHNY and CDR2 SVGAGI (reference sequence).

This clonotype was seen only a few times. The chain carries TRBV7-9 and TRBJ2-1; 13 bases match TRBD2. Germline V CDR1 and CDR2: SEHNR, FQNEAQ (reference sequence). This CDR3 spans 14 amino acids. V shed 3 bases, J shed 15 bases, and the junction held 8 bases outside the gene matches. For the CDR3, the DNA is TGTGCCAGCAGCTTCGGGACTAGCGGGGATGTCGCGTTCTTC. Translated, it gives CASSFGTSGDVAFF.

This clonotype was observed at least ten times. The V call is TRBV20-1, the J call TRBJ2-7; TRBD1 is a possible D gene (6 bases). CDR1 and CDR2 (germline): DFQATT, SNEGSKA (reference sequence). The CDR3 has 14 amino acids. V was clipped by 0 bases and J by 4 bases, with 13 bases between them. As DNA, the CDR3 is TGCAGTGCTAGAGATAAAAGTAGGGGGTACGAGCAGTACTTC. Residues: CSARDKSRGYEQYF.

This clonotype was counted at least ten times. The rearrangement uses TRBV2 and TRBJ2-1; 10 bases fit TRBD1. There are 14 residues in the CDR3. Germline loops: CDR1 SNHLY, CDR2 FYNNEI. The junction had 3 bases not matched to a gene; V was cut back by 5 bases and J by 5 bases. CDR3 DNA: TGTGCCAGCAGTTCGGGACAGGGGAACAATGAGCAGTTCTTC. It encodes CASSSGQGNNEQFF.

As to this clonotype: Germline and junction disagree at one end, which may indicate a read error. V usage is TRBV12-3 or TRBV12-4 and J usage is TRBJ2-3; 7 nucleotides match TRBD1. The CDR3 spans 14 residues. In DNA form, the CDR3 reads TGTGCCGGCAGTTTGGTTACAGGGGCAGATACGGAGTATTTT. Protein product: CAGSLVTGADTEYF.

As DNA, the CDR3 is TGTGCCAGCAGACTTTACATGAACACTGAAGCTTTCTTT. Its protein product is CASRLYMNTEAFF. This rearrangement joins TRBV6-2 or TRBV6-3 to TRBJ1-1; no clear D gene. V lost 6 bases, J lost 0 bases, and 8 bases lay in between. CDR3 length equals 13 residues. Germline assignment: CDR1 MNHEY and CDR2 SVGEGT.

The rearrangement links TRBV29-1 to TRBJ1-1; D is unresolved. Germline loops: CDR1 SQVTM, CDR2 ANQGSEA. The V end was cut by 4 bases, the J end by 1 base, with 10 bases between. The CDR3 covers 13 residues. The CDR3 DNA sequence: TGCAGCGTTGTTCGACATCCGAACACTGAAGCTTTCTTT. It translates to CSVVRHPNTEAFF. Based on the CDR3 plus reference TRBV29-1 and TRBJ1-1, the full variable domain is SAVISQKPSRDICQRGTSLTIQCQVDSQVTMMFWYRQQPGQSLTLIATANQGSEATYESGFVIDKFPISRPNLTFSTLTVSNMSPEDSSIYLCSVVRHPNTEAFFGQGTRLTVV.

A few counts support this clonotype. The J gene is TRBJ1-5, the V gene TRBV6-5, with a possible D match to TRBD1 (6 bases). The CDR3 has 13 residues. V dropped 7 bases and J dropped 2 bases, with 9 bases sitting between them. In germline, CDR1 is MNHEY, CDR2 SVGAGI. The CDR3 DNA is TGTGCCAGCAAGGGGGTAGGCAATCAGCCCCAGCATTTT. Translated, it gives CASKGVGNQPQHF.

There are many counts of this clonotype. The rearrangement links TRBV13 to TRBJ2-1; 10 bases match TRBD2. From germline, CDR1 is PRHDT and CDR2 FYEKMQ (reference sequence). The junction had 5 bases not matched to a gene; V was cut back by 5 bases and J by 7 bases. This CDR3 is built from 14 residues. The CDR3 sequence: CASSVSGGANEQFF. For the CDR3, the DNA is TGTGCCAGCAGCGTCAGCGGGGGGGCAAATGAGCAGTTCTTC. Filled out from reference TRBV13 and TRBJ2-1, the complete variable domain reads AAGVIQSPRHLIKEKRETATLKCYPIPRHDTVYWYQQGPGQDPQFLISFYEKMQSDKGSIPDRFSAQQFSDYHSELNMSSLELGDSALYFCASSVSGGANEQFFGPGTRLTVL.

About this clonotype itself: Sequence at one end of the junction differs from germline and may be a read error. This chain joins TRBV27 and TRBJ2-5, with unresolved D. The CDR3 length is 14 residues. CDR1 is MNHEY, CDR2 SMNVEV, per germline (reference sequence). The CDR3 region has the DNA TGTGCCGGCAGTCCTCATGCCCAGCCGGAGACCCAGTACTTC. Protein product: CAGSPHAQPETQYF.

This clonotype has just a few counts. It may be a read error: a sequence one base away is much more abundant. The genes are TRBV6-5 and TRBJ1-2; D call uncertain. Germline V lookup: CDR1 MNHEY, CDR2 SVGAGI. The CDR3 has 16 amino acids. V lost 0 bases, J lost 4 bases, and 15 bases lay in between. CDR3 loop: CASSYSIRVASYGYTF. CDR3 coding DNA: TGTGCCAGCAGTTACTCGATACGGGTCGCTAGCTATGGCTACACCTTC.

As to this clonotype: A single base separates this from a much larger clone, so it may be a read error. The chain is built from TRBV12-3 or TRBV12-4 and TRBJ1-2; D unclear. This CDR3 comprises 12 residues. The V end was cut by 4 bases, the J end by 7 bases, with 10 bases between. CDR3 sequence reads: CASSSLSAGYTF. CDR3 nucleotides: TGTGCCAGCAGTTCCCTAAGTGCTGGCTACACCTTC.

This clonotype occurred many times. This sequence joins TRBV6-2 or TRBV6-3 and TRBJ1-1; D is uncertain. The V gene's germline CDR1 is MNHEY and CDR2 SVGEGT. The V end was cut by 0 bases, the J end by 9 bases, with 11 bases between. CDR3 size: 13 residues. The CDR3 region has the DNA TGTGCCAGCAGTTACTCTGGGATCGGGAAAGCTTTCTTT. Encoded protein: CASSYSGIGKAFF.

This clonotype turned up a few times. The rearrangement joins TRBV5-5 to TRBJ1-1; D unresolved. V lost 0 bases, J lost 1 base, and 13 bases lay in between. This CDR3 is built from 16 residues. CDR1 and CDR2 from the germline V gene are SGHKS and YYEKEE (reference sequence). CDR3 bases: TGTGCCAGCAGCTTGGCCCTTCGTGACGGGAACACTGAAGCTTTCTTT. Protein: CASSLALRDGNTEAFF. Complete variable domain (other parts from reference TRBV5-5 and TRBJ1-1): DAGVTQSPTHLIKTRGQQVTLRCSPISGHKSVSWYQQVLGQGPQFIFQYYEKEERGRGNFPDRFSARQFPNYSSELNVNALLLGDSALYLCASSLALRDGNTEAFFGQGTRLTVV.

This clonotype was seen just once. The gene calls are TRBV7-9 and TRBJ1-6, with a possible D match to TRBD1 (5 bases). This CDR3 has 17 amino acids. Trimming shortened V by 3 bases and J by 8 bases, and 20 bases separated the two germline ends. The germline gives CDR1 SEHNR, CDR2 FQNEAQ (reference sequence). CDR3 bases: TGTGCCAGCAGCTTTAAGCTGATATCGGGAGGGGATTCACCCCTCCACTTT. The encoded protein is CASSFKLISGGDSPLHF.

Ten or more counts support this clonotype. The chain combines TRBV6-6 with TRBJ2-3; D possibly corresponds to TRBD2 (5 bases). The germline gives CDR1 MNHNY, CDR2 SVGAGI (reference sequence). This CDR3 is built from 16 residues. V shed 4 bases and J shed 0 bases, with 14 bases lying between them. CDR3 DNA: TGTGCCAGCAGTTCCTACAGTCTAGCTAGCACAGATACGCAGTATTTT. This gives the protein CASSSYSLASTDTQYF.

This clonotype has just one count. The chain combines TRBV2 with TRBJ2-7; D tentatively reads TRBD1 or TRBD2 (6 bases each). V lost 0 bases and J 0 bases, leaving 9 bases between the germline ends. Germline-derived CDR1 and CDR2 are SNHLY and FYNNEI. The CDR3 loop spans 15 amino acids. CDR3 in DNA: TGTGCCAGCAGTGAAGCGGAGGGGGGCTCCTACGAGCAGTACTTC. Residues: CASSEAEGGSYEQYF.

This rearrangement joins TRBV7-2 to TRBJ2-2, with unresolved D. The CDR3 spans 12 residues. V lost 5 bases and J lost 5, with 6 bases in between. The germline V gene has CDR1 SGHTA and CDR2 FQGNSA. CDR3: CASSPVTGELFF. The CDR3 DNA is TGTGCCAGCAGCCCTGTAACCGGGGAGCTGTTTTTT.

In this sample, this clonotype turned up many times. J is TRBJ2-7 and V is TRBV6-2 or TRBV6-3, with D possibly TRBD1 on 6 matching bases. The CDR3 runs to 14 residues. Trimming removed 0 bases at V and 2 bases at J, with 8 bases between. The germline V gene encodes CDR1 MNHEY and CDR2 SVGEGT. CDR3 coding DNA: TGTGCCAGCAGTTACTCCCGACAGGCCTACGAGCAGTACTTC. Its translation: CASSYSRQAYEQYF.

The sample holds a few counts of this clonotype. J is TRBJ2-1 and V is TRBV4-2; D might be TRBD1 or TRBD2, each matching 5 bases. The V and J ends lost 5 bases and 10 bases respectively, with 12 bases between them. The germline gives CDR1 LGHNA, CDR2 YNFKEQ. CDR3 length: 12 amino acids. The CDR3 loop is CASSTRDREQFF. In DNA form, the CDR3 reads TGTGCCAGCAGCACTCGGGACCGAGAGCAGTTCTTC.

J is TRBJ1-2 and V is TRBV7-2; D is ambiguous. The CDR3 loop spans 13 amino acids. V lost 1 base and J lost 8, with 11 bases in between. CDR1 and CDR2 from the germline V gene are SGHTA and FQGNSA. The CDR3 DNA follows: TGTGCCAGCAGCTTAGAAGGGTTTAACGGCTACACCTTC. Protein sequence: CASSLEGFNGYTF.

The chain carries TRBV14 and TRBJ2-1; the D gene is possibly TRBD2 (6 bases). Per the germline V gene, CDR1 is SGHDN and CDR2 is FVKESK. This CDR3 is 13 amino acids long. Trimming stripped 5 bases from V and 4 bases from J, with 9 bases between. The CDR3 DNA reads as TGTGCCAGCAGCTGGGGGACTTACAATGAGCAGTTCTTC. Translated: CASSWGTYNEQFF.

This clonotype appeared a few times. The chain joins TRBV6-1 to TRBJ1-1; D uncertain. Germline CDR1 MNHNS, CDR2 SASEGT. The CDR3 runs 13 residues. V was shortened by 3 bases and J by 11 bases, with 16 bases between the two germline ends. The CDR3 bases are TGTGCCAGCAGTGATAACGAAGAGGACCCGGCTTTCTTT. It specifies CASSDNEEDPAFF.

This clonotype was found a few times. This rearrangement joins TRBV4-3 to TRBJ1-4, with D perhaps TRBD1 (5 bases). CDR1 and CDR2 from the germline V gene are LGHNA and YSLEER. This CDR3 has 17 amino acids. The ends were cut back, 0 bases at V and 4 bases at J, with 15 bases in the middle. CDR3 DNA: TGCGCCAGCAGCCAAGATACGGGGACTCTTGGTAATGAAAAACTGTTTTTT. This gives the protein CASSQDTGTLGNEKLFF.

This clonotype was seen just once. The chain uses TRBV12-3 or TRBV12-4 and TRBJ2-1; 10 bases align to TRBD1. With 3 bases clipped from V and 4 bases from J, the junction kept 6 bases outside the gene matches. This CDR3 region has 16 residues. The CDR3 loop is CASSFGDRGFYNEQFF. DNA of the CDR3: TGTGCCAGCAGTTTTGGGGACAGGGGCTTTTACAATGAGCAGTTCTTC.